The rows below give T cell receptor beta chains drawn from one sample of a study of CD8 T cells in Susac syndrome. MiXCR was run by TCRdb on the immunoSEQ multiplex PCR reads, yielding one entry per CDR3 protein. The sample shows 150,000 to 200,000 distinct CDR3 sequences, roughly 94% of them seen only once. Sample: CD8+ T cells from PBMCs. These receptors originate from a human donor with Susac syndrome. Each CDR3 is given with its conserved first and last residue. D genes are given only for firm matches. The size entry is marked missing in some rows and otherwise reads once, few, many or a size class.

J: TRBJ2-3; D: -; size: -; V: TRBV5-4; DNA: TGTGCCAGCAGCTTGGCCAACGAAGGCGTGGAGTATTTT; CDR3: CASSLANEGVEYF
J: TRBJ2-1; D: TRBD1; size: -; V: TRBV5-1; DNA: TGCGCCAGCAGCATTCCAGGGACAGGGGGCACTCCAGGCTCCTACAATGAGCAGTTCTTC; CDR3: CASSIPGTGGTPGSYNEQFF
J: TRBJ2-7; D: TRBD1; size: -; V: TRBV12-3/TRBV12-4; DNA: TGTGCCAGCAGCCCGGACCCGGGACAGATGATAATTTCACACTACGAGCAGTACTTC; CDR3: CASSPDPGQMIISHYEQYF
J: TRBJ1-1; D: -; size: -; V: TRBV7-9; DNA: TGTGCCAGCAGTTATTCCGGGGGCTCGGACACTGAAGCTTTCTTT; CDR3: CASSYSGGSDTEAFF
J: TRBJ2-2; D: TRBD2; size: -; V: TRBV28; DNA: TGTGCCAGCAGACAACCGGGACTAGCGGGCCGGAACACCGGGGAGCTGTTTTTT; CDR3: CASRQPGLAGRNTGELFF
J: TRBJ2-1; D: -; size: -; V: TRBV12-3/TRBV12-4; DNA: TGTGCCAGCGACTATCGTGTGGGGGCGCGGAATGAGCAGTTCTTC; CDR3: CASDYRVGARNEQFF
J: TRBJ2-2; D: -; size: -; V: TRBV24-1; DNA: TGTGCCACCAGTGGGGGGTACACCGGGGAGCTGTTTTTT; CDR3: CATSGGYTGELFF
J: TRBJ2-7; D: -; size: once; V: TRBV25-1; DNA: TGTGCCAGCAGTGAATTTGACTTCTCCTACGAGCAGTACTTC; CDR3: CASSEFDFSYEQYF
J: TRBJ1-3; D: -; size: -; V: TRBV29-1; DNA: TGCAGCGGTCGGACGTCTGGAAACACCATATATTTT; CDR3: CSGRTSGNTIYF
J: TRBJ2-3; D: TRBD2; size: -; V: TRBV11-2; DNA: TGTGCCAGCAGCCCTTGGGGGGTGACTAGCGGGGTTACAGATACGCAGTATTTT; CDR3: CASSPWGVTSGVTDTQYF
J: TRBJ1-6; D: -; size: -; V: TRBV9; DNA: TGTGCCAGCAGCGTAGGACAGATTCATTCACCCCTCCACTTT; CDR3: CASSVGQIHSPLHF
J: TRBJ2-1; D: -; size: -; V: TRBV12-3/TRBV12-4; DNA: TGTGCCAGCAGGAGAAATGAGCAGTTCTTC; CDR3: CASRRNEQFF
J: TRBJ1-1; D: TRBD1; size: -; V: TRBV20-1; DNA: TGCAGTGCTACCGACAGGGTTTGGGACACTGAAGCTTTCTTT; CDR3: CSATDRVWDTEAFF
J: TRBJ1-5; D: -; size: -; V: TRBV4-1; DNA: TGCGCCAGCAGCCAGCTTGACAACTCCCGCTTCAATCAGCCCCAGCATTTT; CDR3: CASSQLDNSRFNQPQHF
J: TRBJ1-6; D: -; size: -; V: TRBV18; DNA: TGTGCCAGCTCACCAAAACAGGGAAGTTCACCCCTCCACTTT; CDR3: CASSPKQGSSPLHF
J: TRBJ2-7; D: TRBD1; size: -; V: TRBV2; DNA: TGTGCCAGCAGTGCGCAATCCGGGACAGGGACCCGCGAGCAGTACTTC; CDR3: CASSAQSGTGTREQYF
J: TRBJ1-2; D: -; size: -; V: TRBV12-3/TRBV12-4; DNA: TGTGCCAGCAGACCACAGGGTGTCGATGGCTACACCTTC; CDR3: CASRPQGVDGYTF
J: TRBJ2-7; D: -; size: -; V: TRBV9; DNA: TGTGCCAGCAGCGGTGGATTGTCTGGCGAGCAGTACTTC; CDR3: CASSGGLSGEQYF
J: TRBJ2-7; D: -; size: -; V: TRBV12-3/TRBV12-4; DNA: TGTGCCAGCAGTTACGGCCAGAGCTCCTACGAGCAGTACTTC; CDR3: CASSYGQSSYEQYF
J: TRBJ2-1; D: -; size: -; V: TRBV4-1; DNA: TGCGCCAGCAGCCAGAACAGGGTCCCCTACAATGAGCAGTTCTTC; CDR3: CASSQNRVPYNEQFF
J: TRBJ2-7; D: -; size: -; V: TRBV10-3; DNA: TGTGCCGCCGAGAGCGGCTCCTACGAGCAGTACTTC; CDR3: CAAESGSYEQYF
J: TRBJ2-4; D: TRBD1; size: -; V: TRBV12-3/TRBV12-4; DNA: TGTGCCAGCAGTTTAGCGATGGGACAGGGGTTCATTCAGTACTTC; CDR3: CASSLAMGQGFIQYF
J: TRBJ1-1; D: -; size: -; V: TRBV6-5; DNA: TGTGCCAGCAGTTACCGTTCCACAGGGGAAGCTTTCTTT; CDR3: CASSYRSTGEAFF
J: TRBJ1-2; D: TRBD1; size: -; V: TRBV5-1; DNA: TGCGCCAGCAGCCCGGCCGGGACAGCCCATGGCTACACCTTC; CDR3: CASSPAGTAHGYTF
J: TRBJ2-5; D: -; size: -; V: TRBV11-2; DNA: TGTGCCAGCAGGTTATTGGACACTCTAACGGAGACCCAGTACTTC; CDR3: CASRLLDTLTETQYF
J: TRBJ2-2; D: -; size: once; V: TRBV27; DNA: TGTGCCAGCAGTCCCGTCGGGTCCGGGGAGCTGTTTTTT; CDR3: CASSPVGSGELFF
J: TRBJ2-2; D: -; size: few; V: TRBV12-3/TRBV12-4; DNA: TGTGCCAGCAGTTTAGATGGGAACACCGGGGAGCTGTTTTTT; CDR3: CASSLDGNTGELFF
J: TRBJ2-2; D: -; size: -; V: TRBV5-1; DNA: TGCGCCAGCAGCGTTATCAAGTCCGGCTCCGGGGAGCTGTTTTTT; CDR3: CASSVIKSGSGELFF
J: TRBJ1-4; D: -; size: -; V: TRBV7-9; DNA: TGTGCCAGCAGCTCCCAGGATGCAACTAATGAAAAACTGTTTTTT; CDR3: CASSSQDATNEKLFF
J: TRBJ2-2; D: -; size: few; V: TRBV7-9; DNA: TGTGCCAGCAGCCATTCCGGGGAGCTGTTTTTT; CDR3: CASSHSGELFF
J: TRBJ2-1; D: -; size: -; V: TRBV2; DNA: TGTGCCAGCAGTGGATCGGACTGGGTCAATGAGCAGTTCTTC; CDR3: CASSGSDWVNEQFF
J: TRBJ2-6; D: -; size: -; V: TRBV6-2/TRBV6-3; DNA: TGTGCCAGCAGTTTCTTTCGCCGATCTGGGGCCAACGTCCTGACTTTC; CDR3: CASSFFRRSGANVLTF
J: TRBJ1-5; D: -; size: -; V: TRBV30; DNA: TGTGCCTGGAGTGTAATGTCGGGACCAGGCCAGCCCCAGCATTTT; CDR3: CAWSVMSGPGQPQHF
J: TRBJ1-6; D: -; size: -; V: TRBV4-1; DNA: TGCGCCAGCAGCCAAGGGTGGGGGAAGGGGTCACCCCTCCACTTT; CDR3: CASSQGWGKGSPLHF
J: TRBJ1-5; D: -; size: -; V: TRBV12-3/TRBV12-4; DNA: TGTGCCAGCAGTTTATATATCGGTGGGGATAGCAATCAGCCCCAGCATTTT; CDR3: CASSLYIGGDSNQPQHF
J: TRBJ2-1; D: TRBD2; size: -; V: TRBV30; DNA: TGTGCCTGGAGTGTACGGTCCAGTCGGGGGGTTAGTCTCCCTACCTACAATGAGCAGTTCTTC; CDR3: CAWSVRSSRGVSLPTYNEQFF
J: TRBJ1-1; D: -; size: -; V: TRBV28; DNA: TGTGCCAGCAGACTAACGGCAGGGAACACTGAAGCTTTCTTT; CDR3: CASRLTAGNTEAFF
J: TRBJ2-7; D: -; size: -; V: TRBV29-1; DNA: TGCAGCGTTGGGTCTGAGTACGAGCAGTACTTC; CDR3: CSVGSEYEQYF
J: TRBJ1-1; D: TRBD1; size: -; V: TRBV15; DNA: TGTGCCACCAGCAGGGCAACGGGACAGAAGGCTTTCTTT; CDR3: CATSRATGQKAFF
J: TRBJ2-5; D: -; size: -; V: TRBV9; DNA: TGTGCCAGCAGCGTAGGTACGGGAGTCGGAGAGACCCAGTACTTC; CDR3: CASSVGTGVGETQYF
J: TRBJ2-3; D: TRBD2; size: -; V: TRBV7-9; DNA: TGTGCCAGCGTAGGCGGGGGGAATTATGATACGCAGTATTTT; CDR3: CASVGGGNYDTQYF
J: TRBJ1-2; D: -; size: -; V: TRBV4-1; DNA: TGCGCCAGCAGCCAAGAAACTGTAAGTGGCTACACCTTC; CDR3: CASSQETVSGYTF
J: TRBJ2-7; D: -; size: -; V: TRBV11-2; DNA: TGTGCCAGCAGCTCTCCGGGACACCTTTACGAGCAGTACTTC; CDR3: CASSSPGHLYEQYF
J: TRBJ1-3; D: -; size: -; V: TRBV6-6; DNA: TGTGCCAGCAGTCAGGACGTCTCTGGAAACACCATATATTTT; CDR3: CASSQDVSGNTIYF
J: TRBJ1-5; D: -; size: -; V: TRBV2; DNA: TGTGCCAGCAGTGTCAGTATCCGGGCCCAGCATTTT; CDR3: CASSVSIRAQHF
J: TRBJ2-1; D: -; size: -; V: TRBV20-1; DNA: TGCAGTGCTACCCCCCAGAACTCCTACAATGAGCAGTTCTTC; CDR3: CSATPQNSYNEQFF